This passage covers 25 T cell receptor beta chains from one sample sequenced in a study of CD8+CD57+ T cells in acquired aplastic anemia. The template used for profiling TCR beta VDJ and CDR3 was genomic DNA. TCRdb ran MiXCR on the reads and lists one entry per CDR3 protein. The profile shows about 220,000 distinct CDR3 sequences, around 45% of them singletons. Whoever was chosen for sequencing had shown CD8+CD57+ cell expansion by flow cytometry. The source material was sorted CD4+, CD8+, or CD8+CD57+ T cells (not recorded which) from PBMCs. These receptors came from a human donor with aplastic anemia.

The chain joins TRBV2 to TRBJ1-1, with 7 bases matching TRBD1. Germline V gene data show CDR1 as SNHLY and CDR2 as FYNNEI. After removal of 6 bases from V and 2 bases from J, the junction contained 9 bases not matched to a gene. This CDR3 is 15 amino acids long. The CDR3 here is CASSDTGTANTEAFF. The CDR3 DNA follows: TGTGCCAGCAGCGATACCGGGACAGCCAACACTGAAGCTTTCTTT.

This clonotype occurred many times. The rearrangement uses TRBV11-2 and TRBJ1-1; D perhaps matches TRBD1 (5 bases). The V end lost 5 bases, the J end lost 0 bases, and 10 bases lay between the germline ends. This CDR3 is built from 14 residues. The germline V gene has CDR1 SGHAT and CDR2 FQNNGV. CDR3 protein: CASSPRQLNTEAFF. The CDR3 DNA is TGTGCCAGCAGCCCGAGACAGTTGAACACTGAAGCTTTCTTT.

The chain uses TRBV5-6 and TRBJ2-4, with unresolved D. This CDR3 has 12 residues. Between the trimmed V and J ends, which lost 0 bases and 9 bases, there was a span of 7 bases. CDR1 and CDR2 (germline): SGHDT, YYEEEE. The CDR3: CASSLERVIQYF. CDR3 sequence (DNA): TGTGCCAGCAGCTTGGAAAGGGTCATTCAGTACTTC.

This sequence joins TRBV7-2 and TRBJ2-7; D is possibly TRBD2 (5 bases). Germline V gene sequence: CDR1 SGHTA, CDR2 FQGNSA. The CDR3 has 16 residues. Trimming pared 0 bases from V and 2 bases from J, leaving 14 bases between. Written as DNA, the CDR3 is TGTGCCAGCAGCTTAGCCGGGATACCTTCTACCTACGAGCAGTACTTC. Protein sequence: CASSLAGIPSTYEQYF.

This clonotype was observed a single time. The V and J genes are TRBV10-2 and TRBJ1-5; TRBD1 might be the D (5 bases). The V end was cut by 8 bases, the J end by 5 bases, with 10 bases between. Germline V lookup: CDR1 WSHSY, CDR2 SAAADI. The CDR3 consists of 12 residues. In nucleotides, the CDR3 is TGCGCCAGCGGGAGGGACCATCAGCCCCAGCATTTT. Translated, it gives CASGRDHQPQHF.

In this sample, this clonotype turned up many times. CDR3 sequence reads: CASSTLAGSTDTQYF. DNA for the CDR3: TGTGCCAGCAGCACTTTAGCGGGAAGCACAGATACGCAGTATTTT. The chain carries TRBV11-2 and TRBJ2-3; 8 bases fit TRBD2. V was clipped by 5 bases and J by 0 bases; unmatched bases: 4. Germline V lookup: CDR1 SGHAT, CDR2 FQNNGV. The CDR3 has 15 amino acids.

The genes are TRBV10-3 and TRBJ2-1; the D is unclear. The germline V gene encodes CDR1 ENHRY and CDR2 SYGVKD. The CDR3 has 16 amino acids. V was pared by 0 bases and J by 0 bases, with 9 bases between. CDR3 sequence reads: CAISESGSSSYNEQFF. DNA of the CDR3: TGTGCCATCAGTGAGTCCGGGTCAAGCTCCTACAATGAGCAGTTCTTC.

This clonotype showed up many times. This chain links TRBV12-3 or TRBV12-4 with TRBJ2-3; D is unresolved. CDR3 size: 13 residues. The V and J ends lost 3 bases and 4 bases respectively, with 8 bases between them. The CDR3 nucleotides are TGTGCCAGCAGTTTTCCGGGTCCAGATACGCAGTATTTT. It encodes CASSFPGPDTQYF.

This clonotype occurred many times. This chain joins TRBV9 and TRBJ2-2, with D possibly being TRBD1 (6 bases). CDR3 length: 14 residues. With 4 bases removed from V and 5 bases from J, the gap between germline ends came to 12 bases. Germline-derived CDR1 and CDR2 are SGDLS and YYNGEE. CDR3 protein: CASSPWTETGELFF. CDR3 bases: TGTGCCAGCAGCCCCTGGACAGAGACCGGGGAGCTGTTTTTT.

Many counts were recorded for this clonotype. V and J are TRBV15 and TRBJ2-7, with 8 bases matching TRBD2. Germline V gene data show CDR1 as LNHNV and CDR2 as YYDKDF (reference sequence). V was pared by 5 bases and J by 3 bases, with 0 bases of the junction left unmatched. This CDR3 region has 12 residues. This CDR3 is CATSRGGYEQYF. CDR3 sequence (DNA): TGTGCCACCAGCCGGGGGGGCTACGAGCAGTACTTC.

This clonotype was detected many times. The chain has TRBV14 and TRBJ2-1; the match to TRBD2 covers 9 bases. The germline gives CDR1 SGHDN, CDR2 FVKESK. Trimming removed 3 bases from V and 5 bases from J; junction bases left unmatched: 8. The CDR3 length is 16 residues. As DNA, the CDR3 is TGTGCCAGCAGCCACTCCCTAGCGGGGCCGAACAATGAGCAGTTCTTC. Encoded protein: CASSHSLAGPNNEQFF.

On this clonotype itself: A much larger clone sits a single nucleotide away, making a read error possible. This chain connects TRBV9 to TRBJ2-7; 7 bases agree with TRBD2. The CDR3 sequence is 16 residues long. The junction had 11 bases not matched to a gene; V was cut back by 4 bases and J by 1 base. Looked up from germline, CDR1 is SGDLS and CDR2 is YYNGEE. The CDR3 is CASSLGLLAWSYEQYF. In nucleotides, the CDR3 is TGTGCCAGCAGCTTAGGTTTACTAGCGTGGTCCTACGAGCAGTACTTC.

A few counts support this clonotype. This rearrangement joins TRBV9 to TRBJ1-6; TRBD1 might be the D (5 bases). V dropped 3 bases and J dropped 0 bases, with 16 bases sitting between them. The CDR3 contains 18 residues. Germline CDR1 and CDR2: SGDLS and YYNGEE. The CDR3 DNA is TGTGCCAGCAGCGCCCGGGACTCCGGGAGCTCCTATAATTCACCCCTCCACTTT. It codes for CASSARDSGSSYNSPLHF.

This clonotype was counted ten times or more. This sequence joins TRBV7-3 and TRBJ2-1, with 7 bases that match TRBD1. V shed 5 bases, J shed 5 bases, and the junction held 21 bases outside the gene matches. The CDR3 has 19 residues. Germline loops: CDR1 SGHTA, CDR2 FQGTGA. In nucleotides, the CDR3 is TGTGCCAGCAGCCCACTTCTTGATCTTTCGGGACAGTACCACAATGAGCAGTTCTTC. Protein product: CASSPLLDLSGQYHNEQFF.

V usage is TRBV5-6 and J usage is TRBJ1-1, with 9 bases lining up with TRBD1. V trimming: 4 bases; J trimming: 3 bases; junction bases outside the gene matches: 4. The CDR3 consists of 14 residues. Looked up from germline, CDR1 is SGHDT and CDR2 is YYEEEE. The CDR3 nucleotides read TGTGCCAGCAGCCCGACAGGGGGTGACACTGAAGCTTTCTTT. Its translation is CASSPTGGDTEAFF. The entire variable domain, with the rest obtained from reference TRBV5-6 and TRBJ1-1, is as follows: DAGVTQSPTHLIKTRGQQVTLRCSPKSGHDTVSWYQQALGQGPQFIFQYYEEEERQRGNFPDRFSGHQFPNYSSELNVNALLLGDSALYLCASSPTGGDTEAFFGQGTRLTVV.

The rearrangement uses TRBV27 and TRBJ1-5; no clear D. This CDR3 comprises 13 residues. V was trimmed by 3 bases and J by 5 bases, leaving 8 bases between them. Germline assignment: CDR1 MNHEY and CDR2 SMNVEV (reference sequence). In DNA form, the CDR3 reads TGTGCCAGCAGTTTCGGCCGTCATCAGCCCCAGCATTTT. This codes for CASSFGRHQPQHF.

The chain has TRBV12-3 or TRBV12-4 and TRBJ2-5; D not certain. Trimming cost V 2 bases and J 5 bases, with 9 bases left between them. The CDR3 runs to 13 residues. Here the CDR3 reads CASSLFWSETQYF. CDR3 DNA: TGTGCCAGCAGTTTATTCTGGTCGGAGACCCAGTACTTC.

The V gene is TRBV14, the J gene TRBJ2-7; 13 bases align to TRBD2. The germline CDR1 and CDR2 sequences are SGHDN and FVKESK. The trim removed 1 base at V and 4 bases at J, leaving 4 bases unmatched. The CDR3 spans 16 residues. This CDR3 reads CASSQGLAGGRYEQYF. CDR3 sequence (DNA): TGTGCCAGCAGCCAAGGACTAGCGGGAGGACGGTACGAGCAGTACTTC. Based on the CDR3 plus reference TRBV14 and TRBJ2-7, the full variable domain is EAGVTQFPSHSVIEKGQTVTLRCDPISGHDNLYWYRRVMGKEIKFLLHFVKESKQDESGMPNNRFLAERTGGTYSTLKVQPAELEDSGVYFCASSQGLAGGRYEQYFGPGTRLTVT.

This clonotype was counted once. This chain joins TRBV19 and TRBJ1-2; unclear D gene. V was clipped by 7 bases and J by 5 bases, with 17 bases between them. The germline gives CDR1 LNHDA, CDR2 SQIVND (reference sequence). CDR3 size: 14 residues. The CDR3 loop reads CASTSDPVLYGYTF. CDR3 coding DNA: TGTGCCAGTACAAGTGACCCAGTGTTGTATGGCTACACCTTC.

This clonotype was seen only once. The CDR3 spells CSVRIGEGDYGYTF. CDR3 sequence (DNA): TGCAGCGTTAGAATAGGGGAAGGTGACTATGGCTACACCTTC. The rearrangement uses TRBV29-1 and TRBJ1-2; possibly TRBD1 for D (5 bases). CDR1 and CDR2 (germline): SQVTM, ANQGSEA. Trimming pared 5 bases from V and 3 bases from J, leaving 16 bases between. The length of the CDR3 is 14 residues.

The chain carries TRBV7-3 and TRBJ1-2, with TRBD1 matching 8 bases. Germline CDR1 is SGHTA and CDR2 is FQGTGA. The CDR3 consists of 12 residues. V shed 5 bases and J 8 bases; nucleotides not matched to a gene: 4. The CDR3 sequence: CASSATGVGYTF. DNA of the CDR3: TGTGCCAGCAGCGCGACAGGGGTAGGCTACACCTTC.

The gene calls are TRBV20-1 and TRBJ2-1; 7 bases are shared with TRBD2. The J segment lost 9 bases and the V segment lost 5 bases, leaving 10 bases of the junction unmatched. In germline, CDR1 is DFQATT, CDR2 SNEGSKA (reference sequence). The CDR3 contains 13 residues. CDR3: CSAPREGIGEQFF. The DNA of the CDR3 is TGCAGTGCTCCCAGGGAGGGCATCGGTGAGCAGTTCTTC.

Many counts were recorded for this clonotype. This chain links TRBV5-1 with TRBJ2-7; 11 bases fit TRBD1. The CDR3 is made up of 16 amino acids. Germline V gives CDR1 SGHRS, CDR2 YFSETQ. Losses at the gene ends were 0 bases for V and 4 bases for J; bases not matched to a gene: 6. Written as DNA, the CDR3 is TGCGCCAGCAGCTTGGAAGGACAGGGGGCGTGGTACGAGCAGTACTTC. Translated, it gives CASSLEGQGAWYEQYF.

In this sample, this clonotype turned up a few times. This chain connects TRBV11-2 to TRBJ1-1; D gene unclear. The germline V gene encodes CDR1 SGHAT and CDR2 FQNNGV. The CDR3 runs 12 residues. Trimming left V 3 bases short and J 1 base short, with 3 bases between. For the CDR3, the DNA is TGTGCCAGCAGCTTTGCGAACACTGAAGCTTTCTTT. Its protein is CASSFANTEAFF. The whole variable domain, remainder taken from reference TRBV11-2 and TRBJ1-1, is EAGVAQSPRYKIIEKRQSVAFWCNPISGHATLYWYQQILGQGPKLLIQFQNNGVVDDSQLPKDRFSAERLKGVDSTLKIQPAKLEDSAVYLCASSFANTEAFFGQGTRLTVV.

This clonotype was counted ten times or more. The rearrangement links TRBV7-9 to TRBJ2-7; D gene ambiguous. V lost 5 bases, J lost 4 bases, and 12 bases lay in between. The CDR3 loop spans 13 amino acids. The germline gives CDR1 SEHNR, CDR2 FQNEAQ (reference sequence). For the CDR3, the DNA is TGTGCCAGCAGCCCTCTCCCCAGTTACGAGCAGTACTTC. The encoded protein is CASSPLPSYEQYF. The entire variable domain, with the rest obtained from reference TRBV7-9 and TRBJ2-7, is as follows: DTGVSQNPRHKITKRGQNVTFRCDPISEHNRLYWYRQTLGQGPEFLTYFQNEAQLEKSRLLSDRFSAERPKGSFSTLEIQRTEQGDSAMYLCASSPLPSYEQYFGPGTRLTVT.